The 32 T cell receptor beta chains below all came from one sample that was sequenced in a study of T-cell memory formation after mild COVID-19. MiXCR, applied by TCRdb to the 5' RACE reads, yields one record per CDR3 protein. The sample lists roughly 160,000 distinct CDR3 sequences; 11% were seen once. The sequenced material came from PBMCs or a T cell subset sorted from them (not recorded which). These receptors were obtained from a young man who had mild COVID-19 (a few samples of this study predate the infection). Cell type and time point are not known.

This sequence joins TRBV15 and TRBJ1-1; D may be TRBD1 (5 bases). This CDR3 spans 14 amino acids. The germline V gene has CDR1 LNHNV and CDR2 YYDKDF (reference sequence). V was pared by 5 bases and J by 4 bases, with 14 bases between. The CDR3 sequence: CATSLSGGVTEAFF. CDR3 in DNA: TGTGCCACCAGCCTCTCCGGGGGGGTCACTGAAGCTTTCTTT.

This clonotype has just a few counts. V and J are TRBV12-3 or TRBV12-4 and TRBJ2-3; perhaps D is TRBD1 or TRBD2 (6 bases each). V was trimmed by 4 bases and J by 6 bases, leaving 11 bases between them. The CDR3 loop spans 13 amino acids. For the CDR3, the DNA is TGTGCCAGCAGTTCCTCGGGGGCGGATACGCAGTATTTT. Protein product: CASSSSGADTQYF.

There are a few counts of this clonotype. The chain employs TRBV10-3 and TRBJ2-5; 12 bases are a match to TRBD2. CDR3 length equals 18 residues. V lost 4 bases and J lost 5; bases outside the gene matches: 14. Germline V gene lookup returns CDR1 ENHRY and CDR2 SYGVKD. For the CDR3, the DNA is TGTGCCATCAGTGCTTCTAGCGGGGGGGCGTCTGGCAGTGAGACCCAGTACTTC. It translates to CAISASSGGASGSETQYF.

At least ten counts were recorded for this clonotype. This chain joins TRBV19 and TRBJ1-1; D not certain. V gave up 4 bases and J gave up 7 bases, with 7 bases separating them. The CDR3 consists of 11 residues. Germline CDR1 LNHDA, CDR2 SQIVND (reference sequence). The CDR3 loop is CASSRQIEAFF. CDR3 bases: TGTGCCAGTAGTAGACAAATTGAAGCTTTCTTT.

This clonotype was found a few times. The rearrangement links TRBV5-6 to TRBJ2-5, with 13 nucleotides matching TRBD2. Germline V gives CDR1 SGHDT, CDR2 YYEEEE. V shed 0 bases and J 9 bases; nucleotides not matched to a gene: 8. The CDR3 runs to 16 residues. Here the CDR3 reads CASSLEGLAGRRAQYF. CDR3 nucleotide sequence: TGTGCCAGCAGCTTGGAGGGACTAGCGGGGAGACGCGCCCAGTACTTC.

The J gene is TRBJ2-7, the V gene TRBV7-2; 9 bases are shared with TRBD2. J gave up 7 bases and V 5 bases, and 12 bases lay outside the gene matches. The CDR3 runs 15 residues. The germline V gene has CDR1 SGHTA and CDR2 FQGNSA. DNA for the CDR3: TGTGCCAGCAGCCCCAAGGGCGGGGGGGCGAGGGAGCAGTACTTC. Translating gives CASSPKGGGAREQYF.

This clonotype counts as medium-sized. V gene TRBV7-2 combines with J gene TRBJ2-3, with D possibly matching TRBD2 (5 bases). Trimming took off 1 base at V and 2 bases at J, with 10 bases between the two ends. Germline V gene data show CDR1 as SGHTA and CDR2 as FQGNSA. The CDR3 is made up of 15 amino acids. The CDR3 loop is CASSLVLGATDTQYF. The CDR3 DNA reads as TGTGCCAGCAGCTTAGTGTTGGGAGCCACAGATACGCAGTATTTT. Full variable domain (remainder filled in from reference TRBV7-2 and TRBJ2-3): GAGVSQSPSNKVTEKGKDVELRCDPISGHTALYWYRQSLGQGLEFLIYFQGNSAPDKSGLPSDRFSAERTGGSVSTLTIQRTQQEDSAVYLCASSLVLGATDTQYFGPGTRLTVL.

The V gene is TRBV20-1, the J gene TRBJ2-5, with a weak D call TRBD1 (6 bases). Germline V gives CDR1 DFQATT, CDR2 SNEGSKA (reference sequence). The CDR3 extends over 13 amino acids. Trimming removed 6 bases at V and 2 bases at J, with 13 bases between. The DNA for the CDR3 is TGCAGTGCCTGCCGGGACACACAAGAGACCCAGTACTTC. This encodes CSACRDTQETQYF.

This clonotype was detected many times. The chain carries TRBV24-1 and TRBJ2-1; no firm D call. Germline assignment: CDR1 KGHDR and CDR2 SFDVKD. The CDR3 is 11 amino acids. The ends were cut back, 4 bases at V and 12 bases at J, with 9 bases in the middle. CDR3 sequence: CATSDGSGQFF. CDR3 bases: TGTGCCACCAGTGACGGAAGTGGGCAGTTCTTC.

The table lists this clonotype with a few counts. This chain links TRBV11-2 with TRBJ2-1, with D possibly being TRBD1 (6 bases). The CDR3 is 15 amino acids. From germline, CDR1 is SGHAT and CDR2 FQNNGV. Trimming left V 5 bases short and J 5 bases short, with 16 bases between. The CDR3 spells CASSRRGRGHNEQFF. CDR3 nucleotides: TGTGCCAGCAGCCGCAGGGGTAGGGGCCACAATGAGCAGTTCTTC. The full variable domain, in which reference TRBV11-2 and TRBJ2-1 provide the parts outside the CDR3, is EAGVAQSPRYKIIEKRQSVAFWCNPISGHATLYWYQQILGQGPKLLIQFQNNGVVDDSQLPKDRFSAERLKGVDSTLKIQPAKLEDSAVYLCASSRRGRGHNEQFFGPGTRLTVL.

The chain links TRBV12-3 or TRBV12-4 to TRBJ1-5; no clear D. V lost 5 bases, J lost 0 bases, and 8 bases lay in between. This CDR3 comprises 14 residues. CDR3: CASSPQSSNQPQHF. CDR3 bases: TGTGCCAGCAGTCCTCAGAGTAGCAATCAGCCCCAGCATTTT.

This chain links TRBV27 with TRBJ2-2; 7 nucleotides line up with TRBD2. CDR3 length equals 17 residues. The trim removed 5 bases at V and 1 base at J, leaving 10 bases unmatched. Germline V CDR1 and CDR2: MNHEY, SMNVEV (reference sequence). CDR3 amino acids: CASSPTSGGRNTGELFF. The CDR3 DNA sequence: TGTGCCAGCAGTCCTACCTCGGGGGGACGGAACACCGGGGAGCTGTTTTTT.

A few counts support this clonotype. The gene calls are TRBV4-2 and TRBJ2-2; D is unclear. Germline V gene sequence: CDR1 LGHNA, CDR2 YNFKEQ. The CDR3 sequence is 15 residues long. The V and J ends lost 1 base and 2 bases respectively, with 8 bases between them. DNA of the CDR3: TGTGCCAGCAGCCAAGGTGTCCGCAACACCGGGGAGCTGTTTTTT. It codes for CASSQGVRNTGELFF.

A few counts support this clonotype. The CDR3 loop is CSARVAGRDTDTQYF. The CDR3 DNA reads as TGCAGTGCTAGAGTAGCAGGGAGGGACACAGATACGCAGTATTTT. V usage is TRBV20-1 and J usage is TRBJ2-3; 7 bases are shared with TRBD2. CDR3 length equals 15 residues. Germline CDR1 and CDR2: DFQATT and SNEGSKA (reference sequence). Trimming took 1 base from V and 2 from J; bases not matched to a gene: 6.

Ten or more counts support this clonotype. The V gene is TRBV7-2, the J gene TRBJ2-5; perhaps TRBD2 as D (6 bases). The CDR3 contains 12 residues. Germline lookup yields CDR1 SGHTA and CDR2 FQGNSA. Trimming took off 5 bases at V and 5 bases at J, with 9 bases between the two ends. CDR3 residues: CASSPAGETQYF. The CDR3 nucleotides are TGTGCCAGCAGCCCAGCGGGTGAGACCCAGTACTTC.

This clonotype showed up many times. The gene calls are TRBV12-3 or TRBV12-4 and TRBJ2-7; 9 positions agree with TRBD1. The CDR3 length is 17 residues. Trimming removed 4 bases from V and 7 bases from J; junction bases left unmatched: 17. CDR3 sequence: CASSSDRGDYTGWEQYF. In nucleotides, the CDR3 is TGTGCCAGCAGTTCCGACAGGGGGGACTATACCGGATGGGAGCAGTACTTC.

This clonotype was seen more than once but under ten times. The rearrangement links TRBV5-6 to TRBJ1-1; D not certain. CDR1 SGHDT and CDR2 YYEEEE come from the germline V gene. V was clipped by 4 bases and J by 1 base, with 8 bases between them. The CDR3 loop spans 13 amino acids. CDR3 sequence reads: CASSNSPNTEAFF. The CDR3 nucleotides are TGTGCCAGCAGCAATAGTCCGAACACTGAAGCTTTCTTT.

This clonotype occurred a few times. The rearrangement joins TRBV7-3 to TRBJ1-1; 8 nucleotides agree with TRBD1. The germline CDR1 and CDR2 sequences are SGHTA and FQGTGA. V was clipped by 5 bases and J by 6 bases; unmatched bases: 14. The CDR3 consists of 16 residues. For the CDR3, the DNA is TGTGCCAGCAGCCTGGTGGACAGGGCGTCGGGTGCTGAAGCTTTCTTT. Translated, it gives CASSLVDRASGAEAFF.

In this sample, this clonotype turned up a few times. This chain joins TRBV7-9 and TRBJ2-3, with D unclear. Trimming took off 4 bases at V and 1 base at J, with 9 bases between the two ends. The CDR3 covers 14 residues. Germline values: CDR1 SEHNR, CDR2 FQNEAQ (reference sequence). The CDR3 DNA sequence: TGTGCCAGCAGCTCAGTGACTGGCACAGATACGCAGTATTTT. This sequence encodes CASSSVTGTDTQYF.

The gene calls are TRBV7-2 and TRBJ2-2; D is possibly TRBD1 (5 bases). The V end lost 7 bases, the J end lost 7 bases, and 19 bases lay between the germline ends. The CDR3 totals 15 residues. Per germline, CDR1 SGHTA and CDR2 FQGNSA. The CDR3: CASIPQGYYGGELFF. The CDR3 nucleotides read TGTGCCAGCATTCCTCAGGGATATTATGGCGGGGAGCTGTTTTTT. The whole variable domain, filled in from reference TRBV7-2 and TRBJ2-2, reads GAGVSQSPSNKVTEKGKDVELRCDPISGHTALYWYRQSLGQGLEFLIYFQGNSAPDKSGLPSDRFSAERTGGSVSTLTIQRTQQEDSAVYLCASIPQGYYGGELFFGEGSRLTVL.

This clonotype was detected a few times. V is TRBV20-1 and J is TRBJ2-5, with a tentative D call TRBD2 (6 bases). This CDR3 comprises 18 residues. The V gene's germline CDR1 is DFQATT and CDR2 SNEGSKA (reference sequence). Trimming pared 3 bases from V and 4 bases from J, leaving 27 bases between. The CDR3 reads CSARVISSVGGAVETQYF. CDR3 coding DNA: TGCAGTGCTAGGGTTATTTCAAGTGTTGGCGGGGCTGTAGAGACCCAGTACTTC.

This clonotype was detected only a few times. This rearrangement joins TRBV25-1 to TRBJ2-3, with a possible D match to TRBD1 (5 bases). Trimming removed 5 bases from V and 3 bases from J, with 9 bases in between. Germline CDR1 reads MGHDK; CDR2 reads SYGVNS. The CDR3 is 13 amino acids. CDR3 region: CASSTRQTDTQYF. CDR3 in DNA: TGTGCCAGCAGTACCCGACAGACAGATACGCAGTATTTT.

This clonotype was detected only a few times. The chain combines TRBV10-3 with TRBJ1-1; 9 nucleotides match TRBD1. This CDR3 contains 15 residues. Germline V CDR1 and CDR2: ENHRY, SYGVKD. The trim removed 2 bases at V and 5 bases at J, leaving 6 bases unmatched. This CDR3 is CAISEMLTGGTEAFF. The CDR3 bases are TGTGCCATCAGTGAGATGCTGACAGGGGGAACTGAAGCTTTCTTT.

At least ten counts were recorded for this clonotype. The chain employs TRBV5-1 and TRBJ2-7; D remains ambiguous. Germline V CDR1 and CDR2: SGHRS, YFSETQ. CDR3 length equals 12 residues. V dropped 0 bases and J dropped 6 bases, with 7 bases sitting between them. DNA for the CDR3: TGCGCCAGCAGCTTGGTCCGCGGCGAGCAGTACTTC. This translates into CASSLVRGEQYF. Full variable domain (missing parts from reference TRBV5-1 and TRBJ2-7): KAGVTQTPRYLIKTRGQQVTLSCSPISGHRSVSWYQQTPGQGLQFLFEYFSETQRNKGNFPGRFSGRQFSNSRSEMNVSTLELGDSALYLCASSLVRGEQYFGPGTRLTVT.

CDR3 nucleotide sequence: TGCGCCAGCAGCTTGGGGGTAGTCTACTTAGGGGAAGCTTTCTTT. Protein sequence: CASSLGVVYLGEAFF. V gene TRBV5-1 combines with J gene TRBJ1-1; no clear D. V was pared by 0 bases and J by 8 bases, with 17 bases between. Germline V gene sequence: CDR1 SGHRS, CDR2 YFSETQ. This CDR3 is built from 15 residues.

The sample holds many counts of this clonotype. The chain has TRBV12-3 or TRBV12-4 and TRBJ1-2, with D unresolved. The CDR3 length is 16 residues. V lost 3 bases to trimming and J lost 5 bases, with 19 bases between them. The CDR3 DNA follows: TGTGCCAGCAGTTTCCTCCCTCCGGGTTCAGGTTATGGCTACACCTTC. As protein: CASSFLPPGSGYGYTF.

This clonotype was observed a handful of times. V is TRBV12-3 or TRBV12-4 and J is TRBJ1-5; no definite D call. Trimming cost V 5 bases and J 0 bases, with 11 bases left between them. The CDR3 loop spans 15 amino acids. The CDR3 DNA is TGTGCCAGCAGTCGAGACGGAGATAGCAATCAGCCCCAGCATTTT. Protein sequence: CASSRDGDSNQPQHF.

The rearrangement uses TRBV7-7 and TRBJ1-3; D remains ambiguous. Trimming stripped 1 base from V and 2 bases from J, with 9 bases between. Germline assignment: CDR1 SSHAT and CDR2 FNYEAQ (reference sequence). The CDR3 contains 15 residues. Here the CDR3 reads CASSLGGNTGNTIYF. The CDR3 DNA sequence: TGTGCCAGCAGCTTAGGCGGAAATACTGGAAACACCATATATTTT.

This clonotype was counted a few times. This chain links TRBV6-6 with TRBJ1-6; 9 bases map to TRBD1. The CDR3 totals 15 residues. Trimming removed 6 bases from V and 7 bases from J; junction bases left unmatched: 7. From germline, CDR1 is MNHNY and CDR2 SVGAGI (reference sequence). The CDR3 bases are TGTGCCAGCAGCCCCGGACAGGGGACCAATTCACCCCTCCACTTT. Amino acid sequence: CASSPGQGTNSPLHF.

This clonotype has just a few counts. The chain carries TRBV10-3 and TRBJ2-1; 9 bases map to TRBD1. The CDR3 totals 15 residues. V gave up 8 bases and J gave up 4 bases; unmatched junction bases: 9. The germline CDR1 and CDR2 sequences are ENHRY and SYGVKD. CDR3 residues: CAIGTGSGPYNEQFF. CDR3 nucleotide sequence: TGTGCCATCGGGACAGGGTCGGGGCCATACAATGAGCAGTTCTTC.

The rearrangement links TRBV7-2 to TRBJ2-3, with 9 positions matching TRBD2. The CDR3 runs to 14 residues. CDR1 SGHTA and CDR2 FQGNSA come from the germline V gene. After removal of 6 bases from V and 4 bases from J, the junction contained 5 bases not matched to a gene. CDR3: CASRRAGGADTQYF. The DNA for the CDR3 is TGTGCCAGCAGGCGGGCGGGGGGGGCAGATACGCAGTATTTT.

The chain uses TRBV20-1 and TRBJ2-7; D may match TRBD1 or TRBD2 (5 bases each). The CDR3 is made up of 14 amino acids. CDR1 is DFQATT, CDR2 SNEGSKA, per germline (reference sequence). Trimming shortened V by 5 bases and J by 2 bases, and 16 bases separated the two germline ends. CDR3 in DNA: TGCAGTGCTCCTACCCCGGGACGGCCCTACGAGCAGTACTTC. Protein product: CSAPTPGRPYEQYF.